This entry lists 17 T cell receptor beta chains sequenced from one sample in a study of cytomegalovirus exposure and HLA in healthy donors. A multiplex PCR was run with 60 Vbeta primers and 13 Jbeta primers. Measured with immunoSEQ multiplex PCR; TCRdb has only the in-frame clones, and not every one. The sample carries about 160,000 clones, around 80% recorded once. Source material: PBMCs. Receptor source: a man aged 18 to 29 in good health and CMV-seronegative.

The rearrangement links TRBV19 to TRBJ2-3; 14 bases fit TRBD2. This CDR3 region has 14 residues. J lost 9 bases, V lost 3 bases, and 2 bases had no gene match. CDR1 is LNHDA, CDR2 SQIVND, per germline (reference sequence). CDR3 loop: CASSIGLAGGTQYF. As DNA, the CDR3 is TGTGCCAGTAGTATCGGACTAGCGGGGGGAACGCAGTATTTT.

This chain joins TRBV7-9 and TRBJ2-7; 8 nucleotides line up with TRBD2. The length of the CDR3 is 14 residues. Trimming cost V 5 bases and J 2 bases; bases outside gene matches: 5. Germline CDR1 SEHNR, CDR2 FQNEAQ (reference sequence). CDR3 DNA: TGTGCCAGCAGCCAGGGACTAGAGGCCTACGAGCAGTACTTC. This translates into CASSQGLEAYEQYF.

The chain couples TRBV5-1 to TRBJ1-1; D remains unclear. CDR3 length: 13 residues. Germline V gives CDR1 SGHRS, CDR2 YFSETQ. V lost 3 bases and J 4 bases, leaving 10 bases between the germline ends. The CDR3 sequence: CASSSRSFTEAFF. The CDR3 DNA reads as TGCGCCAGCAGCTCTCGCAGTTTCACTGAAGCTTTCTTT.

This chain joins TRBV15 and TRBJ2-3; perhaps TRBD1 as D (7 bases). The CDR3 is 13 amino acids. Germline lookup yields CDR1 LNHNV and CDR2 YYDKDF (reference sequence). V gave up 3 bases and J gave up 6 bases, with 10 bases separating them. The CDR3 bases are TGTGCCACCAGCAGGACAGGGAGGGATACGCAGTATTTT. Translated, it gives CATSRTGRDTQYF.

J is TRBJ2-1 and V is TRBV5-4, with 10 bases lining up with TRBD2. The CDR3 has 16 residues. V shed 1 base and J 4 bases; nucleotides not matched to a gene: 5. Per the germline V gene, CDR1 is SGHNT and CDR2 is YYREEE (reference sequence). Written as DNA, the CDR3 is TGTGCCAGCAGCTTGTATCGAGCGGGAGGGTACAATGAGCAGTTCTTC. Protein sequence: CASSLYRAGGYNEQFF.

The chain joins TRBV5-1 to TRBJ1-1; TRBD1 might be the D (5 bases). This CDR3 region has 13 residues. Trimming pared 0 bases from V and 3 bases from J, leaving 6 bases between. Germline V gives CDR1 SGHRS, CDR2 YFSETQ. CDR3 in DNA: TGCGCCAGCAGCTTGGGACAGTACACTGAAGCTTTCTTT. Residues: CASSLGQYTEAFF.

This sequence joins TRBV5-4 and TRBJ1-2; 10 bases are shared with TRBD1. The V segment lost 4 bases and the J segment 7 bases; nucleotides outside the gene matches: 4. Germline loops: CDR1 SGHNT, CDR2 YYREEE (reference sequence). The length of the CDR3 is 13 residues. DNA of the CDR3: TGTGCCAGCAGCCCGACAGGGGGCTTTGGCTACACCTTC. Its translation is CASSPTGGFGYTF. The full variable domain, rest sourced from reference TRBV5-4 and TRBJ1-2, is ETGVTQSPTHLIKTRGQQVTLRCSSQSGHNTVSWYQQALGQGPQFIFQYYREEENGRGNFPPRFSGLQFPNYSSELNVNALELDDSALYLCASSPTGGFGYTFGSGTRLTVV.

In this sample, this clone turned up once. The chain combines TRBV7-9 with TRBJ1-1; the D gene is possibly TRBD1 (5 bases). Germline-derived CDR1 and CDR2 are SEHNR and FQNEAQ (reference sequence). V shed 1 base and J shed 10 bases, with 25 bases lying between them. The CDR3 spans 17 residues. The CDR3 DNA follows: TGTGCCAGCAGCTTAGACAGGCTCCAACTCCCCCTCTTCGGAGCTTTCTTT. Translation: CASSLDRLQLPLFGAFF.

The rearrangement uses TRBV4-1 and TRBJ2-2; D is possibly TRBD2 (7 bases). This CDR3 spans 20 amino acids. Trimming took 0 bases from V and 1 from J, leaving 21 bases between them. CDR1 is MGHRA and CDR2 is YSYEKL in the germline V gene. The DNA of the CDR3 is TGCGCCAGCAGCCAAGATAGGGGGAGGGAGGAACAACTGAACACCGGGGAGCTGTTTTTT. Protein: CASSQDRGREEQLNTGELFF.

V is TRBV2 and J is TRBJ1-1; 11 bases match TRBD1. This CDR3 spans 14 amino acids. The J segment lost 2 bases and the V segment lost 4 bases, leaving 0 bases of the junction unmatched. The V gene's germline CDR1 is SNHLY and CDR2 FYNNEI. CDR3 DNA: TGTGCCAGCAGTGGGACAGGGGGCAACACTGAAGCTTTCTTT. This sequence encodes CASSGTGGNTEAFF.

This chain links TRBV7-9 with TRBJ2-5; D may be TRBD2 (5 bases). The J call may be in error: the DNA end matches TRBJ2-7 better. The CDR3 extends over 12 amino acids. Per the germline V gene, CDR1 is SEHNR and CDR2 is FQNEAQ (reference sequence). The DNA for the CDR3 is TGTGCCAGCACCCTGGGAGCCTACGAGCAGTACTTC. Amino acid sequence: CASTLGAYEQYF.

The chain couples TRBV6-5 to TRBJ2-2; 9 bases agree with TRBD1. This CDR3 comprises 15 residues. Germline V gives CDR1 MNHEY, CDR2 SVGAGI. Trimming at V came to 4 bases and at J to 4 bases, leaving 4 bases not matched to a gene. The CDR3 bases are TGTGCCAGCAGTTCTACAGGGGGCACCACCGGGGAGCTGTTTTTT. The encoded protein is CASSSTGGTTGELFF.

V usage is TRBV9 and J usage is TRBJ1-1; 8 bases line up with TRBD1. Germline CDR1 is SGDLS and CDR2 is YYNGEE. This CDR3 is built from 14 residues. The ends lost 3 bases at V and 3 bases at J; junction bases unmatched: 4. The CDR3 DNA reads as TGTGCCAGCAGCGCCCGGACAGGGTACACTGAAGCTTTCTTT. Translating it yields CASSARTGYTEAFF.

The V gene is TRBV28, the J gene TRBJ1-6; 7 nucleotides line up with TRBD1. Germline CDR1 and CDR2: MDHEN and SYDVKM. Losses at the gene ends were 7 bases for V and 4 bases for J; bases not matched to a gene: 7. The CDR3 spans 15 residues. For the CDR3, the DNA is TGTGCCAGCATTCAGACAGGGCCGTATAATTCACCCCTCCACTTT. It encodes CASIQTGPYNSPLHF.

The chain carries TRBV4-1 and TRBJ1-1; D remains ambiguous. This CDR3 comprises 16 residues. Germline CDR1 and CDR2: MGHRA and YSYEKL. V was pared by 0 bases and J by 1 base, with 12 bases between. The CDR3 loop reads CASSQDYQASNTEAFF. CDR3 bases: TGCGCCAGCAGCCAAGATTACCAGGCTTCGAACACTGAAGCTTTCTTT.

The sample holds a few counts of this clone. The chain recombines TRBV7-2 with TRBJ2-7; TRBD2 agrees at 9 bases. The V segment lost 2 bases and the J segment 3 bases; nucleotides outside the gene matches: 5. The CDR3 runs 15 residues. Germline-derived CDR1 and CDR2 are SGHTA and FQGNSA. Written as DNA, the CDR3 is TGTGCCAGCAGCTTATTCCTAGCGGGGCACTACGAGCAGTACTTC. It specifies CASSLFLAGHYEQYF.

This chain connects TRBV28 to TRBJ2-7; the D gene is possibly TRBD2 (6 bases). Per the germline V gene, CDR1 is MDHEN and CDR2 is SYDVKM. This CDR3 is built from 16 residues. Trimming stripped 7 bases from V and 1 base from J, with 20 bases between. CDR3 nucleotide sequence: TGTGCCAGCACCCATCAGGGCGGGGCCGCGTCCTACGAGCAGTACTTC. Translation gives CASTHQGGAASYEQYF.